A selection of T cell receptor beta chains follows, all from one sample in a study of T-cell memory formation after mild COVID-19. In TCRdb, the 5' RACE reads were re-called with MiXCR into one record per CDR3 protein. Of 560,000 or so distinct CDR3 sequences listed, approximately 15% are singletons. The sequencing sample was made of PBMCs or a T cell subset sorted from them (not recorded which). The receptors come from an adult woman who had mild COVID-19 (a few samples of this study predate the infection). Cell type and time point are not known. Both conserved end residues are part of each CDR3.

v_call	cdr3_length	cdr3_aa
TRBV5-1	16	CASSLREVAVSYEQYF
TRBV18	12	CASSLQVETQYF
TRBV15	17	CATSRDLSYGLNTEAFF
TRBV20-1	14	CSARSSPYYNEQFF
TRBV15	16	CATSRVTSGAYNEQFF
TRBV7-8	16	CASSLASAIGANVLTF
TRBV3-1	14	CASSQRLVNTEAFF
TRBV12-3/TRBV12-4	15	CASTPGRGHSYEQYF
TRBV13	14	CASSSIDIRVEAFF
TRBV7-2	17	CASSLGGLAGIRETQYF
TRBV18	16	CASSTLTGVEGTEAFF
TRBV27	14	CASKERGAVYEQYF
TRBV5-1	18	CARGVKQGADEANQPQHF
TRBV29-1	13	CSVEATGPNEQYF
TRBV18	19	CASSPRPGVRTVSYNEQFF
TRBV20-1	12	CSARDRAGPSYF
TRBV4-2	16	CASSPLAGGPRDTQYF
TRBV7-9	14	CASSLGTGPRELFF
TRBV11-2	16	CASSLAPRTGNYEQYF